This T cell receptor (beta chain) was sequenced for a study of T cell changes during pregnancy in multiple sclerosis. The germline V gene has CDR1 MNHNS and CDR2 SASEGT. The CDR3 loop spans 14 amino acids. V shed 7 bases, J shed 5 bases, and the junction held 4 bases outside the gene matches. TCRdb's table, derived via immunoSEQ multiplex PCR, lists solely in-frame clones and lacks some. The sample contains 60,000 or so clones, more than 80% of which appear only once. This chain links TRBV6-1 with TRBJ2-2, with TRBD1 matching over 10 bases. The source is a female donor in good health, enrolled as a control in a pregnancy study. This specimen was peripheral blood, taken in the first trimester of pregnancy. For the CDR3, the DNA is TGTGCCAGCAAGTGGGGACAGGGGACCGGGGAGCTGTTTTTT. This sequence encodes CASKWGQGTGELFF.